This TCR beta chain was recorded in a study of human T cells and chemical hapten exposure. Per the germline V gene, CDR1 is MDHEN and CDR2 is SYDVKM. CDR3 length: 16 amino acids. This clonotype was recorded many times. Its antigen is undetermined. At one end the junction does not follow the germline gene, possibly because of a read error. Overall study results and limits: Expanded TCRs clustered into significantly more large CDR3 similarity groups than controls, the analysis revealed. Because they had alopecia, donors may respond immunologically unlike healthy people.

Each CDR3 protein gets one entry after TCRdb re-called the RACE reads with MiXCR. Of over 40,000 distinct CDR3 sequences detected, less than 3.5% appear once; the ten largest clones hold about 6.2%. Regarding time point: patch test 2, 6 weeks after DPC sensitization. As for treatment: therapeutic diphenylcyclopropenone sensitization with weekly scalp DPC. Sequencing started from total RNA isolated from unfractionated whole blood. The source of this sequence is a man aged 35 to 55 with alopecia areata. Some clones in this sample may be carry-over from other donors' samples. Specimen: whole blood, collected in connection with sensitization to the hapten diphenylcyclopropenone (DPC). This chain connects TRBV28 to TRBJ2-7; 9 bases are a match to TRBD1. The CDR3 DNA is TGTGCCAGCAGTTTGGCCTCCGGGACAGGGTCCTCCGAGCAGTACTTC. The encoded protein is CASSLASGTGSSEQYF.